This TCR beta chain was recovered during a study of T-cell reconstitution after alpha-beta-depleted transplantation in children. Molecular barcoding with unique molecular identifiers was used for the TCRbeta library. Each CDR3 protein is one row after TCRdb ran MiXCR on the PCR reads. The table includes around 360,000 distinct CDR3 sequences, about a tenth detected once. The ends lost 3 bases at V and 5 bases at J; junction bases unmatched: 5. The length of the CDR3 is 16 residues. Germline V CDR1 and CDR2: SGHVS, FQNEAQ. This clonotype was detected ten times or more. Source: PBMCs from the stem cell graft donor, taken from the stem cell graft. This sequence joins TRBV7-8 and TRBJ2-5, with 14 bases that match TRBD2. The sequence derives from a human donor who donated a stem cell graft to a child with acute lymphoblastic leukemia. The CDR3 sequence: CASSLGTSGSRETQYF. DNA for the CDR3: TGTGCCAGCAGCTTGGGGACTAGCGGGAGCCGGGAGACCCAGTACTTC.